The clone carrying this T cell receptor (beta chain) occurred many times. Its antigen remains unidentified. This sample was taken from a study of response to subunit inactivated influenza vaccine. Study observations and caveats: It was suggested by the authors that few new T cells are recruited by each seasonal influenza vaccination.

CDR1 and CDR2 (germline): LGHNT, FRNRAP. The V end was cut by 1 base, the J end by 4 bases, with 7 bases between. The CDR3 is 14 residues long. TCRdb analysed the RT-PCR reads with MiXCR anew, one entry per CDR3 protein. The sample consists of more than 200,000 distinct CDR3 sequences, roughly an eighth of them appearing once. The TCR comes from a man aged 45-60 years who received an inactivated influenza vaccine. Here the sequenced sample was non-naive T cells sorted from PBMCs, taken about 14 days before vaccination. The gene calls are TRBV12-5 and TRBJ2-2; the D is unclear. CDR3 DNA: TGTGCTAGTGGTTTGGAAGAATCCACCGGGGAGCTGTTTTTT. This sequence encodes CASGLEESTGELFF. The whole variable domain, remainder taken from reference TRBV12-5 and TRBJ2-2, is DARVTQTPRHKVTEMGQEVTMRCQPILGHNTVFWYRQTMMQGLELLAYFRNRAPLDDSGMPKDRFSAEMPDATLATLKIQPSEPRDSAVYFCASGLEESTGELFFGEGSRLTVL.